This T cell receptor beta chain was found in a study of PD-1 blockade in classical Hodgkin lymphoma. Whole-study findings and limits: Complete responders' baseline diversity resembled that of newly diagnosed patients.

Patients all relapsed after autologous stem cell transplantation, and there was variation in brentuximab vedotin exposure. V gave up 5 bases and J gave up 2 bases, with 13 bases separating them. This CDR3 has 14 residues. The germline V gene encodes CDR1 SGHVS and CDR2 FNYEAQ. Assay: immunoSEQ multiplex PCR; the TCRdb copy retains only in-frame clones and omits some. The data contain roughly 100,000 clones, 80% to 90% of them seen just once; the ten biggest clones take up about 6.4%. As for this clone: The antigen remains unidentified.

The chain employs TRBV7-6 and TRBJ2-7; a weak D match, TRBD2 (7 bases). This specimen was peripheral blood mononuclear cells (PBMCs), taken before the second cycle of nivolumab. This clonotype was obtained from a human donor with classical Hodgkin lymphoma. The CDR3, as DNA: TGTGCCAGCAGCCCCCGGGGGGCTGCCTACGAGCAGTACTTC. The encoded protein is CASSPRGAAYEQYF.